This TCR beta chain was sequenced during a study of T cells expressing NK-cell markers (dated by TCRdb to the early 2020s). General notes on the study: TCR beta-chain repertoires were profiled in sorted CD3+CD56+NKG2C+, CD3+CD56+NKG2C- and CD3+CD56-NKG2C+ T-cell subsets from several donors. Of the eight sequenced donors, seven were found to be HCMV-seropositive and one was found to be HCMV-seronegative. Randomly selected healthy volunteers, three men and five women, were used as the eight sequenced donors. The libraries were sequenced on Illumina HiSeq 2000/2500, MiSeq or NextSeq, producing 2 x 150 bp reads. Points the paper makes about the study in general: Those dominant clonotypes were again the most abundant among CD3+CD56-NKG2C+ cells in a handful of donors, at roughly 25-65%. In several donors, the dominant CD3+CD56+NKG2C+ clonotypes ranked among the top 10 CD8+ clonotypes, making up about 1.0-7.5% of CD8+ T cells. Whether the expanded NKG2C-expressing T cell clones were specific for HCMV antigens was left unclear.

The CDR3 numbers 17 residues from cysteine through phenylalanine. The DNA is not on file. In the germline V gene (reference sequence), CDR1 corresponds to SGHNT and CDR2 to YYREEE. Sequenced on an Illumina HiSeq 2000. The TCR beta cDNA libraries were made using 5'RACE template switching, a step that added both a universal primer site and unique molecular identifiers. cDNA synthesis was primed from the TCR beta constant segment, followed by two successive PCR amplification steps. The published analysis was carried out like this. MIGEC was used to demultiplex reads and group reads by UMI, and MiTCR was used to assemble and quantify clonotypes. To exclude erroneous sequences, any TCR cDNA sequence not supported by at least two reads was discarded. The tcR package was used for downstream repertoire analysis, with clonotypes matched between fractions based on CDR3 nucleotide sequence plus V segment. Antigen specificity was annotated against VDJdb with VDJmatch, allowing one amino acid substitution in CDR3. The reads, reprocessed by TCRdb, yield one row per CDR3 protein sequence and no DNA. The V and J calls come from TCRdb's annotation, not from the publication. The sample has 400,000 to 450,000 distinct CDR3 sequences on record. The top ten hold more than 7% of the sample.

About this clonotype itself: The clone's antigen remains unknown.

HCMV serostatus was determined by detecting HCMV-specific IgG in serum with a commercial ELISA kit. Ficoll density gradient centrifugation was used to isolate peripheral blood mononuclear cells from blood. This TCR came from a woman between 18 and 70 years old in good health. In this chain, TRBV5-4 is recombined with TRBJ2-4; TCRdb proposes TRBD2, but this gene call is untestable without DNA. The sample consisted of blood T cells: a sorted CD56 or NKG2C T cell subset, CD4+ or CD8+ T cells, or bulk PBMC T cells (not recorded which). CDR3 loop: CASSLGRERVTKNIQYF.